One TCR beta chain is described in this entry. Losses at the gene ends were 5 bases for V and 5 bases for J; bases not matched to a gene: 3. Germline CDR1 SQVTM, CDR2 ANQGSEA. The CDR3 runs 13 residues. This specimen belongs to a study of blood T cell repertoires in COVID-19. The table came from immunoSEQ multiplex PCR; TCRdb's copy has only in-frame clones and leaves some out. This sample has some 200,000 clones, with approximately 87% found just once. This clonotype was obtained from a woman in her sixties with COVID-19, enrolled during active disease. The V call is TRBV29-1, the J call TRBJ2-1; TRBD2 matches at 10 bases. Sequencing used peripheral blood. The CDR3 nucleotides read TGCAGCGTTTTTCTAGCGGGAGACAATGAGCAGTTCTTC. Protein sequence: CSVFLAGDNEQFF.